This T cell receptor (beta chain) comes out of a study of circulating and synovial CD4+ cells in juvenile arthritis. Study-wide results and caveats: Shared-clonotype fractions with synovium likely underestimate full repertoire overlap. Bulk blood CD4 samples held at least an order of magnitude more or fewer genomes than CPL. Compared with bulk blood, circulating pathogenic-like lymphocytes shared substantially more CDR3 sequences with synovial T cells.

This CDR3 has 15 amino acids. Trimming left V 2 bases short and J 3 bases short, with 12 bases between. Germline lookup yields CDR1 SEHNR and CDR2 FQNEAQ (reference sequence). Remarks on this clone: The antigen remains undetermined.

Data came from immunoSEQ multiplex PCR; TCRdb stores just in-frame clones and leaves some out. The sample lists about 34,000 clones; nearly 97% were seen once. The sequenced sample was CD4+ T cells from blood. The rearrangement joins TRBV7-9 to TRBJ2-3; D unclear. The sequence came from a human donor with juvenile idiopathic arthritis. The CDR3 nucleotides read TGTGCCAGCAGCTTACAGAGGCTGGGTACAGATACGCAGTATTTT. Translation: CASSLQRLGTDTQYF.